This section outlines one T cell receptor beta chain sequence together with its context. Its antigen is as yet unknown. It was with 60 Vbeta and 13 Jbeta primers that the PCR ran. Generated by immunoSEQ multiplex PCR, the TCRdb table keeps only in-frame clones and is missing some. The repertoire holds under 200,000 clones, with roughly three quarters as singletons. The source of the sample is a study of cytomegalovirus exposure and HLA in healthy donors. Study-wide findings and caveats: In a later analysis, across HLA loci, associated TCR counts were highest for DRB1, lowest for HLA-C. The authors enumerated over 150 TCR beta chains as linked to cytomegalovirus. Accurate HLA-A and HLA-B prediction from TCR beta sequences was reported for most subjects. The classifier, whose performance was assessed in both the original and validation cohorts, reportedly diagnosed cytomegalovirus status with high specificity and sensitivity.

V shed 3 bases, J shed 1 base, and the junction held 6 bases outside the gene matches. Germline V lookup: CDR1 MNHNS, CDR2 SASEGT. The CDR3 is 17 amino acids. The sequenced sample consisted of PBMCs. This sequence was found in a woman between 50 and 59 years old in good health and CMV-seronegative. The V gene is TRBV6-1, the J gene TRBJ2-6, with 7 positions matching TRBD1. CDR3 coding DNA: TGTGCCAGCAGTGAGCGAGGGGGCTCATCTGGGGCCAACGTCCTGACTTTC. This encodes CASSERGGSSGANVLTF.